Listed below are T cell receptor beta chains from one sample, sequenced in a study of blood T cell repertoires in COVID-19. TCRdb keeps only in-frame clones here, not all; method: immunoSEQ multiplex PCR. Of 80,000 to 95,000 clones in the sample, more than 75% were seen once. The sequencing sample was made of peripheral blood. The receptors originated from a woman older than 75 with active or convalescent COVID-19. Each CDR3 is given with its conserved first and last residue. Fields, in order: D gene, V gene, clone size, J gene, CDR3 DNA, CDR3 protein. A D gene is named only where the DNA matches it firmly. Rows give clone size only sometimes, using once, few, many, or a class for an expanded clone.

D: TRBD2
V: TRBV5-1
size: -
J: TRBJ2-2
DNA: TGCGCCAGCAGCTTGGTTCTAGCGGGGGAGTCGGAGCTGTTTTTT
CDR3: CASSLVLAGESELFF

D: -
V: TRBV3-1/TRBV3-2
size: -
J: TRBJ2-5
DNA: TGTGCCAGCAGCCCACAAGAGACCCAGTACTTC
CDR3: CASSPQETQYF

D: TRBD2
V: TRBV29-1
size: -
J: TRBJ2-2
DNA: TGCAGCGTTTCCGGACTAGCGGGGGGCACCGGGGAGCTGTTTTTT
CDR3: CSVSGLAGGTGELFF

D: -
V: TRBV7-8
size: -
J: TRBJ1-6
DNA: TGTGCCAGCAGCTTAGGCGGGGGTGAACAGACTAGATATAATTCACCCCTCCACTTT
CDR3: CASSLGGGEQTRYNSPLHF

D: -
V: TRBV6-6
size: -
J: TRBJ2-7
DNA: TGTGCCAGCAGTTTTGTGTCGCAGGGGAGATCCGGCGAGCAGTACTTC
CDR3: CASSFVSQGRSGEQYF

D: TRBD2
V: TRBV4-3
size: -
J: TRBJ2-3
DNA: TGCGCCAGCAGCCAAGGACTAGCGGGGAGCACAGATACGCAGTATTTT
CDR3: CASSQGLAGSTDTQYF

D: -
V: TRBV7-2
size: -
J: TRBJ1-5
DNA: TGTGCCAGCAGCTTTGGGCCCCCAGCTAGCAATCAGCCCCAGCATTTT
CDR3: CASSFGPPASNQPQHF

D: TRBD2
V: TRBV30
size: many
J: TRBJ2-1
DNA: TGTGCCTGGAGCGGGGACTACCGCTTTAACAATGAGCAGTTCTTC
CDR3: CAWSGDYRFNNEQFF

D: -
V: TRBV10-1
size: few
J: TRBJ2-7
DNA: TGCGCCAGCCTAAATGGGCAGGTAGGTCACGAGCAGTACTTC
CDR3: CASLNGQVGHEQYF

D: TRBD1
V: TRBV7-9
size: many
J: TRBJ1-3
DNA: TGTGCCAGCAGCTCTATTACCGGGACAGTTGTCTCTGGAAACACCATATATTTT
CDR3: CASSSITGTVVSGNTIYF

D: -
V: TRBV28
size: -
J: TRBJ2-7
DNA: TGTGCCAGCAGTTTTGGGGCACCAGCCCACGAGCAGTACTTC
CDR3: CASSFGAPAHEQYF

D: -
V: TRBV6-4
size: few
J: TRBJ1-1
DNA: TGTGCCAGCAGTGAGAACAGGGTAGGTGAAGCTTTCTTT
CDR3: CASSENRVGEAFF

D: TRBD2
V: TRBV15
size: -
J: TRBJ2-3
DNA: TGTGCCACCAGCAATAATCTAGCGGGGGGGCCAACAGATACGCAGTATTTT
CDR3: CATSNNLAGGPTDTQYF

D: -
V: TRBV9
size: once
J: TRBJ2-7
DNA: TGTGCCAGCAGCGTGAGGGGGGGATCTTCCGACGAGCAGTACTTC
CDR3: CASSVRGGSSDEQYF

D: -
V: TRBV10-3
size: once
J: TRBJ2-2
DNA: TGTGCCATCAGTGATCTTACCGGGGAGCTGTTTTTT
CDR3: CAISDLTGELFF

D: TRBD1
V: TRBV5-6
size: -
J: TRBJ1-2
DNA: TGTGCCAGCAGCGGGATGACAGGGGTAGGGTATGGCTACACCTTC
CDR3: CASSGMTGVGYGYTF

D: TRBD1
V: TRBV7-9
size: few
J: TRBJ2-7
DNA: TGTGCCAGCAGCTTAGGAGAAGGGAACAGGGGTTACTACGAGCAGTACTTC
CDR3: CASSLGEGNRGYYEQYF

D: -
V: TRBV6-2/TRBV6-3
size: -
J: TRBJ1-2
DNA: TGTGCCAGCAGTTACTTTACAGGGTCGAATGGCTACACCTTC
CDR3: CASSYFTGSNGYTF

D: TRBD1
V: TRBV13
size: -
J: TRBJ1-1
DNA: TGTGCCAGCAGCCGTCCGAGAGGACAGGGGATGAACACTGAAGCTTTCTTT
CDR3: CASSRPRGQGMNTEAFF

D: -
V: TRBV6-2/TRBV6-3
size: -
J: TRBJ1-5
DNA: TGTGCCAGCAGCCCTGTTAACAGGGAGGCGGGGGCGGGCAATCAGCCCCAGCATTTT
CDR3: CASSPVNREAGAGNQPQHF

D: -
V: TRBV4-3
size: -
J: TRBJ2-7
DNA: TGCGCCAGCAGCCAAGATAGAGGCACCTACGAGCAGTACTTC
CDR3: CASSQDRGTYEQYF

D: -
V: TRBV6-2/TRBV6-3
size: -
J: TRBJ2-2
DNA: TGTGCCAGCAGCCCGGGACACTTGAACACCGGGGAGCTGTTTTTT
CDR3: CASSPGHLNTGELFF

D: TRBD1
V: TRBV2
size: -
J: TRBJ1-5
DNA: TGTGCCAGCAGCGCGACAGGGCCCAACAATCAGCCCCAGCATTTT
CDR3: CASSATGPNNQPQHF

D: TRBD2
V: TRBV15
size: -
J: TRBJ2-3
DNA: TGTGCCACCAGCAGAGTCCCATTCAGCGGGGTTAGCACAGATACGCAGTATTTT
CDR3: CATSRVPFSGVSTDTQYF

D: -
V: TRBV27
size: -
J: TRBJ2-7
DNA: TGTGCCAGCAGTCCTAGTCAGGGAGGCTACGAGCAGTACTTC
CDR3: CASSPSQGGYEQYF

D: -
V: TRBV12-3/TRBV12-4
size: few
J: TRBJ1-2
DNA: TGTGCCAGCAGTCCCGGCCCGCGGGAGGGCTACACCTTC
CDR3: CASSPGPREGYTF

D: TRBD2
V: TRBV18
size: -
J: TRBJ2-4
DNA: TGTGCCAGCTCACTGACTAGCGGGGGGGCCAAAAACATTCAGTACTTC
CDR3: CASSLTSGGAKNIQYF

D: -
V: TRBV5-1
size: -
J: TRBJ2-3
DNA: TGCGCCAGCAGCGAGTTGACTAACACAGATACGCAGTATTTT
CDR3: CASSELTNTDTQYF

D: TRBD1
V: TRBV19
size: -
J: TRBJ2-1
DNA: TGTGCCAGTGCCGACAGGGATTCCTACAATGAGCAGTTCTTC
CDR3: CASADRDSYNEQFF

D: -
V: TRBV30
size: once
J: TRBJ2-3
DNA: TGTGCCTGCTCTGGGGGCGGCACAGATACGCAGTATTTT
CDR3: CACSGGGTDTQYF

D: TRBD2
V: TRBV5-5
size: -
J: TRBJ2-1
DNA: TGTGCCAGCAGCCCAGCGTGGGGGGGTAATGAGCAGTTCTTC
CDR3: CASSPAWGGNEQFF

D: -
V: TRBV19
size: -
J: TRBJ1-1
DNA: TGTGCCAGTAGTATTTATGGGGGGACTGAAGCTTTCTTT
CDR3: CASSIYGGTEAFF

D: -
V: TRBV25-1
size: -
J: TRBJ2-2
DNA: TGTGCCAGCAGTGATACGTGGGGGCGGGGGACCGGGGAGCTGTTTTTT
CDR3: CASSDTWGRGTGELFF

D: TRBD1
V: TRBV29-1
size: -
J: TRBJ1-1
DNA: TGCAGCGTTGGACAGGGGGCCGGCACTGAAGCTTTCTTT
CDR3: CSVGQGAGTEAFF

D: TRBD1
V: TRBV11-3
size: -
J: TRBJ2-2
DNA: TGTGCCAGCAGCTTAGAAGGTTCAGACAGGGTCACCGGGGAGCTGTTTTTT
CDR3: CASSLEGSDRVTGELFF

D: -
V: TRBV27
size: -
J: TRBJ2-1
DNA: TGTGCCAGTCGTGTGTCTTCCTACAATGAGCAGTTCTTC
CDR3: CASRVSSYNEQFF

D: -
V: TRBV5-5
size: -
J: TRBJ2-5
DNA: TGTGCCAGCAGCTTCGAGGGAGAGACCCAGTACTTC
CDR3: CASSFEGETQYF

D: -
V: TRBV6-5
size: -
J: TRBJ1-2
DNA: TGTGCCACGTCGACTGGGGCTTATGGCTACACCTTC
CDR3: CATSTGAYGYTF

D: -
V: TRBV30
size: few
J: TRBJ1-2
DNA: TGTGCCTGGTCAGGGGCATCCTATGGCTACACCTTC
CDR3: CAWSGASYGYTF

D: -
V: TRBV12-3/TRBV12-4
size: -
J: TRBJ1-1
DNA: TGTGCCAGCAGTTCAATTAGGGGTGAAGCTTTCTTT
CDR3: CASSSIRGEAFF

D: -
V: TRBV11-3
size: many
J: TRBJ2-7
DNA: TGTGCCAGCTCTCCCCCGGTGAGTCCCTACGAGCAGTACTTC
CDR3: CASSPPVSPYEQYF

D: TRBD1
V: TRBV6-6
size: -
J: TRBJ1-2
DNA: TGTGCCAGCAGTTACTCCGGACAGGAGGGGAACTATGGCTACACCTTC
CDR3: CASSYSGQEGNYGYTF

D: -
V: TRBV5-6
size: -
J: TRBJ1-5
DNA: TGTGCCAGCAGCTTGGGGCAGGGCCTGGGTCCCCAGCATTTT
CDR3: CASSLGQGLGPQHF

D: -
V: TRBV9
size: -
J: TRBJ1-2
DNA: TGTGCCAGCAGCGTAGCCGTCGGGTTGTATGGCTACACCTTC
CDR3: CASSVAVGLYGYTF

D: TRBD1
V: TRBV11-2
size: -
J: TRBJ2-5
DNA: TGTGCCAGCAGCTTAGGGGCCTTCGGACAGGGCACGGGGGAGACCCAGTACTTC
CDR3: CASSLGAFGQGTGETQYF

D: -
V: TRBV30
size: many
J: TRBJ2-2
DNA: TGTGCCACTTCACAGGGACCCGGGGAGCTGTTTTTT
CDR3: CATSQGPGELFF

D: TRBD1
V: TRBV28
size: -
J: TRBJ1-5
DNA: TGTGCCAGCAGACCCGGGACAGTTGTATGGCCCCAGCATTTT
CDR3: CASRPGTVVWPQHF

D: -
V: TRBV4-3
size: -
J: TRBJ2-3
DNA: TGCGCCAGCAGACTAATGAGCACAGATACGCAGTATTTT
CDR3: CASRLMSTDTQYF

D: -
V: TRBV6-2/TRBV6-3
size: few
J: TRBJ1-5
DNA: TGTGCCAGCAGTAGTTGGGGGGAGGCCAATCAGCCCCAGCATTTT
CDR3: CASSSWGEANQPQHF

D: -
V: TRBV7-8
size: -
J: TRBJ1-5
DNA: TGTGCCAGCAGCTTAGCTATTTGGAGGGGACTCAATCAGCCCCAGCATTTT
CDR3: CASSLAIWRGLNQPQHF

D: TRBD1
V: TRBV28
size: few
J: TRBJ1-2
DNA: TGTGCCAGCGGGGCCGAGACAGGGGTTGATGGCTACACCTTC
CDR3: CASGAETGVDGYTF

D: -
V: TRBV4-3
size: -
J: TRBJ2-7
DNA: TGCGCCAGCAGCCAAGCTCTGGGGAGCCCAAGCTACGAGCAGTACTTC
CDR3: CASSQALGSPSYEQYF